The 14 T cell receptor beta chains in this list originate from one sample, sequenced in a study of cytomegalovirus exposure and HLA in healthy donors. Primers for the PCR totalled 60 Vbeta and 13 Jbeta. Assay used: immunoSEQ multiplex PCR; TCRdb lists only in-frame clones, some missing. The profile covers around 210,000 clones, with about 80% appearing a single time and 2.5% to 3.5% taken by the ten largest. Input material: PBMCs. The receptor source for this set is a woman in her thirties in good health and CMV-seronegative.

The chain couples TRBV7-9 to TRBJ2-1; unclear D gene. The CDR3 loop spans 17 amino acids. CDR1 and CDR2 from the germline V gene are SEHNR and FQNEAQ (reference sequence). V was trimmed by 7 bases and J by 0 bases, leaving 19 bases between them. CDR3 protein: CASNLGAAISSYNEQFF. CDR3 DNA sequence: TGTGCCAGCAATCTTGGTGCGGCGATCAGCTCCTACAATGAGCAGTTCTTC.

J is TRBJ2-7 and V is TRBV10-3; 7 nucleotides match TRBD2. CDR1 is ENHRY and CDR2 is SYGVKD in the germline V gene. The length of the CDR3 is 14 residues. J lost 6 bases, V lost 9 bases, and 14 bases had no gene match. The CDR3 is CAIQASGRGGEQYF. The CDR3 DNA reads TGTGCCATACAGGCTAGCGGCCGAGGTGGCGAGCAGTACTTC.

The CDR3 region has the DNA TGTGCCAGCAGACATTACAGGGATCTCAATCAGCCCCAGCATTTT. Protein product: CASRHYRDLNQPQHF. The V call is TRBV6-5, the J call TRBJ1-5, with a possible D match to TRBD1 (6 bases). The CDR3 runs to 15 residues. V was cut by 6 bases and J by 3 bases, with 15 bases left in between. Germline CDR1 and CDR2: MNHEY and SVGAGI.

This clone was observed a few times. The chain combines TRBV7-9 with TRBJ1-1; 11 bases are shared with TRBD1. Germline V gene lookup returns CDR1 SEHNR and CDR2 FQNEAQ (reference sequence). J lost 3 bases, V lost 8 bases, and 8 bases had no gene match. The CDR3 spans 15 residues. In nucleotides, the CDR3 is TGTGCCAGCCATCTGCGGGACAGGGGGGACACTGAAGCTTTCTTT. Protein: CASHLRDRGDTEAFF.

The chain combines TRBV2 with TRBJ1-3, with 7 bases that match TRBD1. Germline assignment: CDR1 SNHLY and CDR2 FYNNEI. Unmatched junction bases numbered 3, after V lost 7 bases and J lost 3 bases. CDR3 length: 13 residues. In DNA, the CDR3 is TGTGCCAGCATTTGGGACAGTGGAAACACCATATATTTT. This encodes CASIWDSGNTIYF.

This chain links TRBV29-1 with TRBJ2-1, with D tentatively TRBD1 (6 bases). Trimming took off 4 bases at V and 6 bases at J, with 7 bases between the two ends. Germline-derived CDR1 and CDR2 are SQVTM and ANQGSEA. There are 11 residues in the CDR3. The CDR3 is CSVGGGNEQFF. The CDR3 region has the DNA TGCAGCGTTGGAGGGGGCAATGAGCAGTTCTTC.

This clone was counted a few times. V usage is TRBV13 and J usage is TRBJ2-7, with 8 nucleotides matching TRBD1. Germline V gives CDR1 PRHDT, CDR2 FYEKMQ (reference sequence). With V trimmed by 3 bases and J by 4 bases, 8 bases remained unmatched. The CDR3 has 15 residues. The CDR3: CASSLGDGQGYEQYF. CDR3 in DNA: TGTGCCAGCAGCTTGGGGGATGGACAGGGTTACGAGCAGTACTTC.

This clone has just one count. One junction end disagrees with the germline gene, perhaps due to a read error. This rearrangement joins TRBV7-9 to TRBJ2-7, with a weak D call TRBD1 (6 bases). This CDR3 has 14 residues. Looked up from germline, CDR1 is SEHNR and CDR2 is FQNEAQ (reference sequence). Here the CDR3 reads CSSSLPQGSHEQYF. The DNA for the CDR3 is TGTTCCAGCAGCTTACCACAGGGTTCGCACGAGCAGTACTTC.

The rearrangement joins TRBV7-2 to TRBJ1-5; D possibly corresponds to TRBD1 (6 bases). The CDR3 runs 13 residues. Germline CDR1 and CDR2: SGHTA and FQGNSA. V was cut by 3 bases and J by 5 bases, with 8 bases left in between. DNA for the CDR3: TGTGCCAGCAGCTTCAGGGGCCATCAGCCCCAGCATTTT. This gives the protein CASSFRGHQPQHF.

The V and J genes are TRBV29-1 and TRBJ2-1; D call uncertain. The CDR3 covers 13 residues. Per the germline V gene, CDR1 is SQVTM and CDR2 is ANQGSEA. The ends were cut back, 7 bases at V and 3 bases at J, with 13 bases in the middle. CDR3 in DNA: TGCAGCGCCCCAGTAACTAACTACAATGAGCAGTTCTTC. This translates into CSAPVTNYNEQFF.

This clone turned up a few times. The V call is TRBV30, the J call TRBJ1-4, with D hard to call. The CDR3 is 12 amino acids. CDR1 and CDR2 (germline): GTSNPN, SVGIG (reference sequence). V lost 7 bases and J lost 8, with 14 bases in between. The CDR3 spells CAFERAGEKLFF. The CDR3 nucleotides are TGTGCCTTCGAGAGGGCAGGCGAAAAACTGTTTTTT.

J is TRBJ1-1 and V is TRBV6-1; no clear D gene. Trimming left V 7 bases short and J 7 bases short, with 7 bases between. Germline assignment: CDR1 MNHNS and CDR2 SASEGT. The CDR3 covers 10 residues. CDR3 in DNA: TGTGCCAGCAAAGCCGATGAAGCTTTCTTT. It is translated as CASKADEAFF.

This chain links TRBV15 with TRBJ1-2; D not certain. Germline CDR1 reads LNHNV; CDR2 reads YYDKDF (reference sequence). V was shortened by 1 base and J by 11 bases, with 20 bases between the two germline ends. The CDR3 runs 15 residues. The CDR3 DNA follows: TGTGCCACCAGCAGAGCTAGGCACGCTCGGGGTGGTTACACCTTC. Amino acid sequence: CATSRARHARGGYTF. Supplemented by reference TRBV15 and TRBJ1-2, the full variable domain reads DAMVIQNPRYQVTQFGKPVTLSCSQTLNHNVMYWYQQKSSQAPKLLFHYYDKDFNNEADTPDNFQSRRPNTSFCFLDIRSPGLGDTAMYLCATSRARHARGGYTFGSGTRLTVV.

The gene calls are TRBV5-4 and TRBJ1-1, with 7 bases matching TRBD1. Germline lookup yields CDR1 SGHNT and CDR2 YYREEE (reference sequence). CDR3 size: 16 residues. The junction had 8 bases not matched to a gene; V was cut back by 3 bases and J by 0 bases. In DNA form, the CDR3 reads TGTGCCAGCAGCTCCCATTCGACAGGGATGAACACTGAAGCTTTCTTT. Protein sequence: CASSSHSTGMNTEAFF.